This record covers a single T cell receptor (beta chain). What it recognizes is unknown. Attachment of unique molecular identifiers to individual cDNA molecules was performed. TCRdb called the 5' RACE reads again in MiXCR, with one record for every CDR3 protein. The sample records about 55,000 distinct CDR3 sequences, 9.5% to 15% being singletons. Germline CDR1 SQVTM, CDR2 ANQGSEA. The ends were cut back, 4 bases at V and 1 base at J, with 8 bases in the middle. CDR3 length: 13 amino acids. This specimen belongs to a study of early T cells in non-severe SARS-CoV-2 infection. Findings and limits, study-wide: VDJdb-based annotation leaned toward anti-spike CD8 responses and missed private and CD4 specificities.

The rearrangement links TRBV29-1 to TRBJ2-1; D possibly matches TRBD1 or TRBD2 (5 bases each). Sequencing used whole blood. The sequence was collected from an adult who was a healthcare worker with PCR-confirmed SARS-CoV-2 infection or an uninfected control (not recorded which). The CDR3 reads CSVVEGSYNEQFF. DNA for the CDR3: TGCAGCGTTGTTGAGGGGTCCTACAATGAGCAGTTCTTC.